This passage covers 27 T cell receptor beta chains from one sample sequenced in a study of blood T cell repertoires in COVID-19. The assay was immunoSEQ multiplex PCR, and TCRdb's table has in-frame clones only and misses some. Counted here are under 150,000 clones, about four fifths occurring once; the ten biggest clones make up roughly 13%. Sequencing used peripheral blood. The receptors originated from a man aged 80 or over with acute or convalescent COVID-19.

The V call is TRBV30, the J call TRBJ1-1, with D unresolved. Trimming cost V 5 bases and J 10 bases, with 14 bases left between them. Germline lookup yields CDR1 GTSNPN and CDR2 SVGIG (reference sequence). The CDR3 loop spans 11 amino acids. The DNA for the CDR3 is TGTGCCTGGGCCACTAAAAAATCAGCTTTCTTT. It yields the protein CAWATKKSAFF.

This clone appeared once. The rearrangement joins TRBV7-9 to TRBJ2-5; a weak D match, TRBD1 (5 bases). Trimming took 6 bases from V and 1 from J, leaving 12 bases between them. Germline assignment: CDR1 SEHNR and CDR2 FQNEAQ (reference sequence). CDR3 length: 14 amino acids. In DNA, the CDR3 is TGTGCCAGCAGTTCAATGCAGGGCCAAGAGACCCAGTACTTC. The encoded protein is CASSSMQGQETQYF. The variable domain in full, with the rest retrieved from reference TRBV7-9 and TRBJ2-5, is DTGVSQNPRHKITKRGQNVTFRCDPISEHNRLYWYRQTLGQGPEFLTYFQNEAQLEKSRLLSDRFSAERPKGSFSTLEIQRTEQGDSAMYLCASSSMQGQETQYFGPGTRLLVL.

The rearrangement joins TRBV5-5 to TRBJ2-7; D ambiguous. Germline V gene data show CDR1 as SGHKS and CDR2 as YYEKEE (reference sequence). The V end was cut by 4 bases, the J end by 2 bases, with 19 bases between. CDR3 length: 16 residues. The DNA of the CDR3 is TGTGCCAGCAGCGCTCCGGGTCGCACTCCTCCCTACGAGCAGTACTTC. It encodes CASSAPGRTPPYEQYF. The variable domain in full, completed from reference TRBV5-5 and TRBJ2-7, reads DAGVTQSPTHLIKTRGQQVTLRCSPISGHKSVSWYQQVLGQGPQFIFQYYEKEERGRGNFPDRFSARQFPNYSSELNVNALLLGDSALYLCASSAPGRTPPYEQYFGPGTRLTVT.

This CDR3 is CASSLLRETQYF. The CDR3 nucleotides read TGTGCCAGCAGCTTGCTTCGGGAGACCCAGTACTTC. The chain recombines TRBV5-6 with TRBJ2-5; D remains unclear. From germline, CDR1 is SGHDT and CDR2 YYEEEE. This CDR3 has 12 residues. V dropped 1 base and J dropped 5 bases, with 6 bases sitting between them.

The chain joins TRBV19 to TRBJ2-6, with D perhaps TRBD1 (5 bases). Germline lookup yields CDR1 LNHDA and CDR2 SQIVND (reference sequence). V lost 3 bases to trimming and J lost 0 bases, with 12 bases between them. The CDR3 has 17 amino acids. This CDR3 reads CASSIKGPSSGANVLTF. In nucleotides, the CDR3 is TGTGCCAGTAGTATCAAGGGGCCAAGCTCTGGGGCCAACGTCCTGACTTTC.

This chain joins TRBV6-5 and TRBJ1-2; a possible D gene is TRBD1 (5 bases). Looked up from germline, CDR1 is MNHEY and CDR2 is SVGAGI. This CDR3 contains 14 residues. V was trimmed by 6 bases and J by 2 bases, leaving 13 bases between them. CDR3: CASRATDQNYGYTF. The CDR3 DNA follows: TGTGCCAGCAGGGCGACAGACCAAAACTATGGCTACACCTTC.

In DNA form, the CDR3 reads TGTGCCAGCAGTTTAGCGCAGGCAGATACGCAGTATTTT. This codes for CASSLAQADTQYF. The chain carries TRBV12-3 or TRBV12-4 and TRBJ2-3, with no clear D. This CDR3 spans 13 amino acids. V was shortened by 0 bases and J by 4 bases, with 5 bases between the two germline ends.

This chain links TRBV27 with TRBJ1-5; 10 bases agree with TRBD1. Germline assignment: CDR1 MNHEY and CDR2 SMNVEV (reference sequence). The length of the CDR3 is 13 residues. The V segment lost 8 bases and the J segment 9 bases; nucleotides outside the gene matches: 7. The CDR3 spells CASRGQGGRPQHF. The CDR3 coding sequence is TGTGCCAGCCGAGGACAGGGGGGCAGGCCCCAGCATTTT.

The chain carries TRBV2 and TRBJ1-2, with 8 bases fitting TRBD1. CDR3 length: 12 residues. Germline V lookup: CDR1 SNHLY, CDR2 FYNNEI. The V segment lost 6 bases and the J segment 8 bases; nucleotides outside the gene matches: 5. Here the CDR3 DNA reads TGTGCCAGCAGCCTACAGGGGGTCGGCTACACCTTC. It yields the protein CASSLQGVGYTF.

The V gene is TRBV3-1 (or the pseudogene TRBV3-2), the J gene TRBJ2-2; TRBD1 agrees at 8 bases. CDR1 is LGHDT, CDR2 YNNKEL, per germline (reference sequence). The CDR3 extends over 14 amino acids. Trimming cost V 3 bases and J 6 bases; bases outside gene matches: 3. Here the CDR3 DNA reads TGTGCCAGCAGCCACGCGGACAGGGCCGGGGAGCTGTTTTTT. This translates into CASSHADRAGELFF.

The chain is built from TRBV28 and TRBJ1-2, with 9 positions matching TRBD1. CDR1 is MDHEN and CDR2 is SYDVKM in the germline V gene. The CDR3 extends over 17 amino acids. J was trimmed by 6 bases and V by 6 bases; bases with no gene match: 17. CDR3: CASSQQVGQGSNNGYTF. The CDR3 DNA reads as TGTGCCAGCAGCCAGCAAGTGGGACAGGGCTCGAACAATGGCTACACCTTC.

CDR3 protein: CAWSVRTGGYTF. In DNA, the CDR3 is TGTGCCTGGAGTGTACGAACTGGTGGCTACACCTTC. The J gene is TRBJ1-2, the V gene TRBV30; D gene unclear. V lost 0 bases and J 7 bases, leaving 9 bases between the germline ends. The CDR3 has 12 residues. Germline V CDR1 and CDR2: GTSNPN, SVGIG (reference sequence).

CDR3 in DNA: TGTGCCAGCAGTTACTCATTCACAGGGGTGTACACTGAAGCTTTCTTT. This codes for CASSYSFTGVYTEAFF. The rearrangement links TRBV6-2 or TRBV6-3 to TRBJ1-1; 7 bases map to TRBD1. Unmatched junction bases numbered 7, after V lost 0 bases and J lost 3 bases. The V gene's germline CDR1 is MNHEY and CDR2 SVGEGT. This CDR3 has 16 residues.

The CDR3 DNA follows: TGTGCCAGCAGTTTAGTGCAGGCTAACTATGGCTACACCTTC. Protein product: CASSLVQANYGYTF. This chain connects TRBV28 to TRBJ1-2, with D uncertain. Germline CDR1 and CDR2: MDHEN and SYDVKM. The CDR3 has 14 residues. Trimming took off 2 bases at V and 0 bases at J, with 7 bases between the two ends.

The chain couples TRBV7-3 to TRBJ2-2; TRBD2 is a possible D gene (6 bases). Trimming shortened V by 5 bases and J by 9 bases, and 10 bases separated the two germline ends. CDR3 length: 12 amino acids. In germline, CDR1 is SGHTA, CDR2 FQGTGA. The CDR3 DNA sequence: TGTGCCAGCAGCCCCGGGAGCCGGGAGCTGTTTTTT. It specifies CASSPGSRELFF.

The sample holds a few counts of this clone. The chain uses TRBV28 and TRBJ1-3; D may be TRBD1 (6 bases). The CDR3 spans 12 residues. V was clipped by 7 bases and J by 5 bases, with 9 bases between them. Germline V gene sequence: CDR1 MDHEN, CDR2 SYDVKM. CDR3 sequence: CASKGGRNTIYF. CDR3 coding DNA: TGTGCCAGCAAGGGGGGGAGAAACACCATATATTTT.

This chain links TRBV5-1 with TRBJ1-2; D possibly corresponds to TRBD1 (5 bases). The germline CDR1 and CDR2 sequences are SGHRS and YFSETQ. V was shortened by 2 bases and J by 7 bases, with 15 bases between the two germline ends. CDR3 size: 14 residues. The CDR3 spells CASSFEAGLGGYTF. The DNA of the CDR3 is TGCGCCAGCAGCTTCGAGGCAGGGTTGGGTGGCTACACCTTC.

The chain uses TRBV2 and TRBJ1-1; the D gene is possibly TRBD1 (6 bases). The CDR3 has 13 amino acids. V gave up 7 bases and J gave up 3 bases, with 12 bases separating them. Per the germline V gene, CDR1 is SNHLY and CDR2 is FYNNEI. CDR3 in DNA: TGTGCCAGCACGGGGGGGGCCTACACTGAAGCTTTCTTT. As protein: CASTGGAYTEAFF.

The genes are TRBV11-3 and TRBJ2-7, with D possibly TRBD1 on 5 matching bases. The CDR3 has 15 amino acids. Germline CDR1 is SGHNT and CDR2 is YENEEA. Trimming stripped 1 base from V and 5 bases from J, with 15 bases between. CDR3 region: CASSLGVGASDEQYF. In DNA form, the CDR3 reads TGTGCCAGCAGCTTAGGAGTAGGGGCATCTGACGAGCAGTACTTC.

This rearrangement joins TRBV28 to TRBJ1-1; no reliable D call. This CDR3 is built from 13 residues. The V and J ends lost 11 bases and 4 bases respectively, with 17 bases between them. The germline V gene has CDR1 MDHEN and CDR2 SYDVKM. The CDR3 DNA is TGTGCCTCTACGACCTACCGGGTCACTGAAGCTTTCTTT. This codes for CASTTYRVTEAFF.

As DNA, the CDR3 is TGTGCCAGCAGTGAACTGGCTAGCGGGGGGGTACAAGAGACCCAGTACTTC. Translating it yields CASSELASGGVQETQYF. The chain couples TRBV25-1 to TRBJ2-5, with 12 bases fitting TRBD2. Germline V gives CDR1 MGHDK, CDR2 SYGVNS. V lost 2 bases to trimming and J lost 2 bases; unmatched junction nucleotides: 6. CDR3 length: 17 residues.

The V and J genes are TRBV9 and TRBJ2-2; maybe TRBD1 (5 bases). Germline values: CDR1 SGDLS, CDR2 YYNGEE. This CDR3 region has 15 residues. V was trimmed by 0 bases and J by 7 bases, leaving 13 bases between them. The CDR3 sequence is CASSVDGAFGGELFF. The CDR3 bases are TGTGCCAGCAGCGTAGATGGGGCGTTCGGCGGGGAGCTGTTTTTT.

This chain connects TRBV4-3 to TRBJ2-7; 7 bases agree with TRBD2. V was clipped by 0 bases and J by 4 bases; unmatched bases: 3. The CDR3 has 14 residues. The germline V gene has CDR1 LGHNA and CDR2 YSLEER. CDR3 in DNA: TGCGCCAGCAGCCAAGATGCCGGGGGGTACGAGCAGTACTTC. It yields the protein CASSQDAGGYEQYF.

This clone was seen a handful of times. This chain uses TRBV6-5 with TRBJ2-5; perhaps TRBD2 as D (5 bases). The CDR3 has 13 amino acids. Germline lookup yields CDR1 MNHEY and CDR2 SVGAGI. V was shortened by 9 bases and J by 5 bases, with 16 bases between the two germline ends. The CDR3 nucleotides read TGTGCCAGTTCTCGACGGCGGGCGGAGACCCAGTACTTC. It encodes CASSRRRAETQYF.

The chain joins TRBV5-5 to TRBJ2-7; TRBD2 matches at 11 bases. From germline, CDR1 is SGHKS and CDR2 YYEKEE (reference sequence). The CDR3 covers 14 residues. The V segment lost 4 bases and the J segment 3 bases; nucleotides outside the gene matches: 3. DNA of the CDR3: TGTGCCAGCAGCCCCGGGACTAGCGGCTACGAGCAGTACTTC. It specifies CASSPGTSGYEQYF.

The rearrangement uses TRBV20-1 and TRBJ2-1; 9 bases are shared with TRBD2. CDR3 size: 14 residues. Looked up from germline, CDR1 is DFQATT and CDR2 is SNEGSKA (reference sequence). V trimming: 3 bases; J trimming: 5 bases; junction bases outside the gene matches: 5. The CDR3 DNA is TGCAGTGCTAGTCCCAGCGGGGGGCACAATGAGCAGTTCTTC. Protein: CSASPSGGHNEQFF.

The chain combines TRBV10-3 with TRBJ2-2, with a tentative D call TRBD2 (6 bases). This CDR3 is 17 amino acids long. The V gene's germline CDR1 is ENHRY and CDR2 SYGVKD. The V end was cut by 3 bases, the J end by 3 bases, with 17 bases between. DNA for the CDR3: TGTGCCATCAGTGACCTTGCGGGGCAGGGAGACACCGGGGAGCTGTTTTTT. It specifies CAISDLAGQGDTGELFF.